The next 9 T cell receptor beta chains were all read from a single sample in a study of cytomegalovirus exposure and HLA in healthy donors. Primers for the PCR totalled 60 Vbeta and 13 Jbeta. Clones were sequenced by immunoSEQ multiplex PCR, and TCRdb holds only the in-frame ones, with some missing. Of about 110,000 clones detected, roughly 76% appear once; the ten largest clones hold 7.7%. Sequencing input: PBMCs. The receptor set was obtained from a woman aged 45-59 years in good health and CMV-seropositive.

The V gene is TRBV15, the J gene TRBJ2-3; the D gene is possibly TRBD1 (5 bases). The CDR3 has 14 amino acids. Per germline, CDR1 LNHNV and CDR2 YYDKDF (reference sequence). V was shortened by 2 bases and J by 6 bases, with 12 bases between the two germline ends. CDR3 sequence (DNA): TGTGCCACCAGCAGAAAAGGGGCGAGGGATACGCAGTATTTT. Its translation: CATSRKGARDTQYF.

The chain employs TRBV7-9 and TRBJ1-6; no definite D call. This CDR3 has 12 amino acids. V was cut by 5 bases and J by 5 bases, with 4 bases left in between. The germline CDR1 and CDR2 sequences are SEHNR and FQNEAQ (reference sequence). CDR3 sequence (DNA): TGTGCCAGCAGCCAGAATAATTCACCCCTCCACTTT. Protein product: CASSQNNSPLHF.

In this sample, this clone turned up once. The chain has TRBV9 and TRBJ1-1; TRBD1 might be the D (5 bases). The CDR3 has 14 amino acids. Germline CDR1 reads SGDLS; CDR2 reads YYNGEE. Trimming cost V 4 bases and J 1 base, with 11 bases left between them. DNA for the CDR3: TGTGCCAGCAGCCCAGTTGGGGCGAACACTGAAGCTTTCTTT. Residues: CASSPVGANTEAFF.

V and J are TRBV21-1 and TRBJ1-1. TRBV21-1 represents a pseudogene. The CDR3 is made up of 13 amino acids. In DNA, the CDR3 is TGTGCCAGCAGCGCCGACCGGGACACTGAAGCTTTCTTT. Translation gives CASSADRDTEAFF.

In its sample, this clone was seen once. The chain has TRBV5-6 and TRBJ2-5, with 10 bases fitting TRBD2. In germline, CDR1 is SGHDT, CDR2 YYEEEE. This CDR3 is 18 amino acids long. Losses at the gene ends were 5 bases for V and 7 bases for J; bases not matched to a gene: 20. For the CDR3, the DNA is TGTGCCAGCAGTTACGAAGCGGGAGGGCCGGGGATTTTCGTGACCCAGTACTTC. It codes for CASSYEAGGPGIFVTQYF.

This clone was detected a few times. The V gene is TRBV12-5, the J gene TRBJ1-5; D gene ambiguous. The germline gives CDR1 LGHNT, CDR2 FRNRAP. Trimming pared 8 bases from V and 1 base from J, leaving 9 bases between. The CDR3 has 13 residues. CDR3 residues: CASKEGSNQPQHF. The CDR3 region has the DNA TGTGCTAGTAAGGAGGGAAGCAATCAGCCCCAGCATTTT.

This CDR3 reads CASRVTSGGPEQFF. The CDR3 nucleotides read TGTGCCAGCAGGGTGACTAGCGGGGGACCGGAGCAGTTCTTC. The chain combines TRBV9 with TRBJ2-1, with 12 bases fitting TRBD2. Germline V gives CDR1 SGDLS, CDR2 YYNGEE. J was trimmed by 10 bases and V by 5 bases; bases with no gene match: 7. The CDR3 has 14 amino acids.

The genes are TRBV2 and TRBJ1-1; D perhaps matches TRBD1 (6 bases). V was pared by 5 bases and J by 3 bases, with 13 bases between. Germline loops: CDR1 SNHLY, CDR2 FYNNEI. This CDR3 contains 14 residues. The CDR3 loop reads CASSMWGRDTEAFF. Here the CDR3 DNA reads TGTGCCAGCAGTATGTGGGGGCGGGACACTGAAGCTTTCTTT.

The rearrangement joins TRBV5-4 to TRBJ1-1; no clear D. Per germline, CDR1 SGHNT and CDR2 YYREEE (reference sequence). V was pared by 5 bases and J by 3 bases, with 14 bases between. The CDR3 is made up of 14 amino acids. CDR3 sequence (DNA): TGTGCCAGCAGTCCCGGAGGCGGTGACACTGAAGCTTTCTTT. Amino acid sequence: CASSPGGGDTEAFF.